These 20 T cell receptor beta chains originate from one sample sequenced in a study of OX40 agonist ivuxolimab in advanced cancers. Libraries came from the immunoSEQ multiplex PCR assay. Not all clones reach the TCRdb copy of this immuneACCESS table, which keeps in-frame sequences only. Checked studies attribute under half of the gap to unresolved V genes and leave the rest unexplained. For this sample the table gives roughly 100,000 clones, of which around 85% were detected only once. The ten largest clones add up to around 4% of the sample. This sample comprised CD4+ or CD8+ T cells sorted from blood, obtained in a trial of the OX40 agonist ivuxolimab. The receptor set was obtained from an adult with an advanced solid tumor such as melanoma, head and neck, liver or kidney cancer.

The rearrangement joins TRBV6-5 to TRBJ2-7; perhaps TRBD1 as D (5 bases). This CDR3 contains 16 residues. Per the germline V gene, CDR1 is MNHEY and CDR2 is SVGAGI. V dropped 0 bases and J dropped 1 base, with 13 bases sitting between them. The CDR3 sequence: CASSYSNFRVSYEQYF. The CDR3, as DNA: TGTGCCAGCAGTTACTCGAACTTCAGGGTATCCTACGAGCAGTACTTC.

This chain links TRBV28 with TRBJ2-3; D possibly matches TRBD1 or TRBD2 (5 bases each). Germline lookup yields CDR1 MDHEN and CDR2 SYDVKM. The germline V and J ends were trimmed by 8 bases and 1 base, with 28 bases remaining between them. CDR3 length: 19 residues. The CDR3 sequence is CASSSSWGQSGTRTDTQYF. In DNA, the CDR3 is TGTGCCAGCTCCAGTTCCTGGGGCCAATCCGGGACCCGCACAGATACGCAGTATTTT.

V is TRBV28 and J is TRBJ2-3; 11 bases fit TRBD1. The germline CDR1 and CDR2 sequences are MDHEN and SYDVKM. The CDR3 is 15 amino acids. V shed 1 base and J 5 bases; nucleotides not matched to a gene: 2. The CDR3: CASSLLGTGGDTQYF. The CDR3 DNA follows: TGTGCCAGCAGTTTATTAGGGACAGGGGGAGATACGCAGTATTTT.

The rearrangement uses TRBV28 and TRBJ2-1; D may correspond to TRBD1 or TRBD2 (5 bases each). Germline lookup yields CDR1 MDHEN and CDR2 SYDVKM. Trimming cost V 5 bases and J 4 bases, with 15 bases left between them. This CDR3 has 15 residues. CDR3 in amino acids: CASSVIGTAYNEQFF. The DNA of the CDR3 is TGTGCCAGCAGTGTCATCGGGACGGCGTACAATGAGCAGTTCTTC.

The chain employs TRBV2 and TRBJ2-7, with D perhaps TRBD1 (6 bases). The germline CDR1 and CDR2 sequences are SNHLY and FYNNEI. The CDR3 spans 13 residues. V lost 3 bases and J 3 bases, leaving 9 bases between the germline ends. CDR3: CASSEDRNYEQYF. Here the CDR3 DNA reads TGTGCCAGCAGTGAGGACAGAAACTACGAGCAGTACTTC.

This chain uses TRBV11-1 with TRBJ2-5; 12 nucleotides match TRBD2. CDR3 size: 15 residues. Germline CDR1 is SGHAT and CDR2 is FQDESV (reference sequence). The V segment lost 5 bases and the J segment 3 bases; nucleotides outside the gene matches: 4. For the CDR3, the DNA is TGTGCCAGCAGCACCCGACTAGCGGGAGAAGAGACCCAGTACTTC. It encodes CASSTRLAGEETQYF.

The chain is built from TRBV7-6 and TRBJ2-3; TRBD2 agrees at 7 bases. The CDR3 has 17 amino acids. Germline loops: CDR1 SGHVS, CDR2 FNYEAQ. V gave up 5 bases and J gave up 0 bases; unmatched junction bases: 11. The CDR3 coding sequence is TGTGCCAGCAGCCAAAGGGTACCGGGAGGAAGCACAGATACGCAGTATTTT. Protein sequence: CASSQRVPGGSTDTQYF.

Written as DNA, the CDR3 is TGTGCCAGCACTTATTCCAGACTAGCGGGAGGAACTCCCTACGAGCAGTACTTC. Translated, it gives CASTYSRLAGGTPYEQYF. The gene calls are TRBV28 and TRBJ2-7; TRBD2 matches at 13 bases. Germline CDR1 reads MDHEN; CDR2 reads SYDVKM. This CDR3 region has 18 residues. The V segment lost 7 bases and the J segment 2 bases; nucleotides outside the gene matches: 14.

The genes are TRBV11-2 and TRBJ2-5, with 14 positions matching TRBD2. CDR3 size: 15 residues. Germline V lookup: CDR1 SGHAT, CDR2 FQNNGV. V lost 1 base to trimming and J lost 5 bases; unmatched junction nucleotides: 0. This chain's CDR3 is CASSLGLAGGETQYF. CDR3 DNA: TGTGCCAGCAGCTTAGGACTAGCGGGAGGGGAGACCCAGTACTTC.

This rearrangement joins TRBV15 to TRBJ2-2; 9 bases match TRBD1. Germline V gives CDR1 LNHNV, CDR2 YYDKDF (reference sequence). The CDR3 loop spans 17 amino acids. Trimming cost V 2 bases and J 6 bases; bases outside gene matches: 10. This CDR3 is CATSRNPLDRGAGELFF. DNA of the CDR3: TGTGCCACCAGCAGAAATCCCCTGGACAGGGGAGCCGGGGAGCTGTTTTTT. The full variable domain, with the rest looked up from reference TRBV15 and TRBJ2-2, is DAMVIQNPRYQVTQFGKPVTLSCSQTLNHNVMYWYQQKSSQAPKLLFHYYDKDFNNEADTPDNFQSRRPNTSFCFLDIRSPGLGDTAMYLCATSRNPLDRGAGELFFGEGSRLTVL.

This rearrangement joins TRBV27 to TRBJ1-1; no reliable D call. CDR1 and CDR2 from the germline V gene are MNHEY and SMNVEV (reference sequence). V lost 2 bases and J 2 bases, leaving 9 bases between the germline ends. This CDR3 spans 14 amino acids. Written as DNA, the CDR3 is TGTGCCAGCAGTTTAAACTTCCTAAACACTGAAGCTTTCTTT. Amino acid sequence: CASSLNFLNTEAFF.

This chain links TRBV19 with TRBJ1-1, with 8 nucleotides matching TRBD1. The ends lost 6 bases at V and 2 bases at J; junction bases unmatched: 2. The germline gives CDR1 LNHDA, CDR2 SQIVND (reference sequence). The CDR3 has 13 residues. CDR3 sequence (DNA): TGTGCCAGTAGGGGGACAGGTAACACTGAAGCTTTCTTT. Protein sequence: CASRGTGNTEAFF.

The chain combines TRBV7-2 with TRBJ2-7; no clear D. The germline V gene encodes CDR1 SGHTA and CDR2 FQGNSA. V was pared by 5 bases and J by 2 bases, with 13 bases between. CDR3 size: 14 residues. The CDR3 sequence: CASSPSGRAYEQYF. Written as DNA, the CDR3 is TGTGCCAGCAGCCCCTCCGGAAGGGCCTACGAGCAGTACTTC.

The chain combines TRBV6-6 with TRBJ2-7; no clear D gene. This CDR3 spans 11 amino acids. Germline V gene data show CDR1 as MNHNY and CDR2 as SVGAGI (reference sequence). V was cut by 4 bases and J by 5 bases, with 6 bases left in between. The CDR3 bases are TGTGCCAGCAGTTCCCGGAACGAGCAGTACTTC. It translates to CASSSRNEQYF.

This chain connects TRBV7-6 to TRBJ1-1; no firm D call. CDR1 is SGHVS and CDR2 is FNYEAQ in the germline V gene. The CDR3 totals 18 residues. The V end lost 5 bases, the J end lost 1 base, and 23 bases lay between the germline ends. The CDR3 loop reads CASSLTGFGVTWNTEAFF. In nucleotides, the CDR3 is TGTGCCAGCAGCCTTACGGGTTTCGGGGTCACATGGAACACTGAAGCTTTCTTT.

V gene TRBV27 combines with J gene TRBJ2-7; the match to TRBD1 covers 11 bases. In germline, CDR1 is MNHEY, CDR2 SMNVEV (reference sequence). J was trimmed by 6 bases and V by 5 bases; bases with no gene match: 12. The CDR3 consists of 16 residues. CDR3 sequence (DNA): TGTGCCAGCAGTGTCGGATTCCCGGGACAGGGGGGCGAGCAGTACTTC. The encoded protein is CASSVGFPGQGGEQYF.

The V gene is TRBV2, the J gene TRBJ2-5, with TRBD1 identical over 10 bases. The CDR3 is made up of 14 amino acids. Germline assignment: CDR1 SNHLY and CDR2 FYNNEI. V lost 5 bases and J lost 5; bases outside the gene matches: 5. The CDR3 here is CASSSTGGGETQYF. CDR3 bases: TGTGCCAGCAGTTCGACAGGGGGCGGGGAGACCCAGTACTTC.

The chain's CDR3 is CASSQEWVRDEQFF. DNA for the CDR3: TGTGCCAGCAGCCAAGAATGGGTAAGAGATGAGCAGTTCTTC. The chain couples TRBV4-2 to TRBJ2-1; D is uncertain. The CDR3 has 14 residues. Germline-derived CDR1 and CDR2 are LGHNA and YNFKEQ. Deletions cut 0 bases from V and 8 bases from J, with 11 bases between.

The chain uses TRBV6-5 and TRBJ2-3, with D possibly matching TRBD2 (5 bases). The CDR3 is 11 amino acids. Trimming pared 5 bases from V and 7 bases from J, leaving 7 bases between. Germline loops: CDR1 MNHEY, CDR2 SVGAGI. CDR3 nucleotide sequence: TGTGCCAGCAGTGGACTTTATACGCAGTATTTT. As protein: CASSGLYTQYF.

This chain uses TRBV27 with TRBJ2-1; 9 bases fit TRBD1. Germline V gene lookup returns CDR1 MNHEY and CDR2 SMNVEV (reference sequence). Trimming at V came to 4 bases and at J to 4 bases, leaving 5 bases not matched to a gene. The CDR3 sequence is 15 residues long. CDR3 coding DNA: TGTGCCAGCAGTTCGGGACAGGGATTGTACAATGAGCAGTTCTTC. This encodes CASSSGQGLYNEQFF.